The entry that follows covers one T cell receptor (beta chain) sequence. Distinct nucleotide sequences in the sample also encode this CDR3. These data originate in a study of shared clonotypes between healthy human individuals. Method: immunoSEQ multiplex PCR; TCRdb's copy keeps in-frame clones and lacks some. The sample lists millions of clones, approximately 95% occurring once. The source material was naive CD4+ T cells from PBMCs. Subset meaning: CD45RA+ positively selected. The sequence was obtained from a man in his late teens or twenties in good health. Some clones in this sample may be carry-over from other donors' samples.

CDR3 DNA sequence: TGTGCCAGCAGCGGGACAGCGAACTACGAGCAGTACTTC. It codes for CASSGTANYEQYF. The V and J genes are TRBV2 and TRBJ2-7; 7 nucleotides align to TRBD1. Germline V lookup: CDR1 SNHLY, CDR2 FYNNEI. Trimming at V came to 6 bases and at J to 3 bases, leaving 5 bases not matched to a gene. CDR3 size: 13 residues.